These T cell receptor beta chains were read from a single sample in a study of CD8 T cells in Susac syndrome. TCRdb re-called the immunoSEQ multiplex PCR reads with MiXCR, one entry per CDR3 protein. This sample has about 85,000 distinct CDR3 sequences, with 85% to 95% found just once. The source material was CD8+ T cells from PBMCs. These receptors all stem from a human donor with Susac syndrome. CDR3s include the opening cysteine and the closing phenylalanine or tryptophan. A D gene is named only where the DNA matches it firmly. Clone size is not always given. Where it is, it says once, few, many or a class for expanded clones.

V gene: TRBV30; D gene: -; clone size: -; J gene: TRBJ1-1; CDR3 DNA: TGTGCCTGGAGTGAGACAACGAACACTGAAGCTTTCTTT; CDR3 protein: CAWSETTNTEAFF
V gene: TRBV19; D gene: -; clone size: -; J gene: TRBJ2-1; CDR3 DNA: TGTGCCACACTGAGGGGGTTCGACAATGAGCAGTTCTTC; CDR3 protein: CATLRGFDNEQFF
V gene: TRBV27; D gene: -; clone size: -; J gene: TRBJ1-5; CDR3 DNA: TGTGCCAGCAGTTTAATTTCGGCGGGGCAGCCCCAGCATTTT; CDR3 protein: CASSLISAGQPQHF
V gene: TRBV29-1; D gene: -; clone size: once; J gene: TRBJ2-1; CDR3 DNA: TGCAGCGTTAGATGGGGTAGTGAGCAGTTCTTC; CDR3 protein: CSVRWGSEQFF
V gene: TRBV13; D gene: -; clone size: -; J gene: TRBJ1-1; CDR3 DNA: TGTGCCAGCAGCTTAGGGGGCGGGTCGACTGAAGCTTTCTTT; CDR3 protein: CASSLGGGSTEAFF
V gene: TRBV29-1; D gene: -; clone size: once; J gene: TRBJ2-2; CDR3 DNA: TGCAGCGTGGAGGTAGGACACGCGAACACCGGGGAGCTGTTTTTT; CDR3 protein: CSVEVGHANTGELFF
V gene: TRBV2; D gene: TRBD2; clone size: -; J gene: TRBJ2-1; CDR3 DNA: TGTGCCAGCACCGAGGTAGCGGGGTCTGTCAATGAGCAGTTCTTC; CDR3 protein: CASTEVAGSVNEQFF
V gene: TRBV29-1; D gene: -; clone size: -; J gene: TRBJ2-5; CDR3 DNA: TGCAGCGTCGGTAACACAGGGAGCGTCCAAGAGACCCAGTACTTC; CDR3 protein: CSVGNTGSVQETQYF
V gene: TRBV11-2; D gene: -; clone size: -; J gene: TRBJ2-1; CDR3 DNA: TGTGCCAGCAGCTCGTGGAGAGGGTCCTACAATGAGCAGTTCTTC; CDR3 protein: CASSSWRGSYNEQFF
V gene: TRBV20-1; D gene: -; clone size: once; J gene: TRBJ2-4; CDR3 DNA: TGCAGTGCTAGAGAACCCGGGAACATTCAGTACTTC; CDR3 protein: CSAREPGNIQYF
V gene: TRBV20-1; D gene: -; clone size: -; J gene: TRBJ2-1; CDR3 DNA: TGCAGTGCCAATGAGCAGTTCTTC; CDR3 protein: CSANEQFF
V gene: TRBV27; D gene: -; clone size: -; J gene: TRBJ2-5; CDR3 DNA: TGTGCCAGCAGTTCCCTGGCCTCGGAGACCCAGTACTTC; CDR3 protein: CASSSLASETQYF
V gene: TRBV20-1; D gene: -; clone size: -; J gene: TRBJ2-4; CDR3 DNA: TGCAGTGCTAGAGATTCTCTCCTGGACATAGCCATTCAGTACTTC; CDR3 protein: CSARDSLLDIAIQYF
V gene: TRBV29-1; D gene: -; clone size: once; J gene: TRBJ2-3; CDR3 DNA: TGCAGCGTTGACTCCAGTGCAACAGATACGCAGTATTTT; CDR3 protein: CSVDSSATDTQYF
V gene: TRBV29-1; D gene: TRBD1; clone size: -; J gene: TRBJ2-4; CDR3 DNA: TGCAGCGTTGAATGGCGCAGGGGGATTCAGTACTTC; CDR3 protein: CSVEWRRGIQYF
V gene: TRBV7-9; D gene: TRBD2; clone size: -; J gene: TRBJ2-7; CDR3 DNA: TGTGCCAGCAGCTTGGGAGCACTAGCGGAGACCTACGAGCAGTACTTC; CDR3 protein: CASSLGALAETYEQYF
V gene: TRBV30; D gene: -; clone size: -; J gene: TRBJ2-3; CDR3 DNA: TGTGCCTGGACCCGCCTCAGTAGCACAGATACGCAGTATTTT; CDR3 protein: CAWTRLSSTDTQYF
V gene: TRBV15; D gene: -; clone size: -; J gene: TRBJ2-7; CDR3 DNA: TGTGCCACCAGCAGAGTGGGATTTGTTCACGAGCAGTACTTC; CDR3 protein: CATSRVGFVHEQYF
V gene: TRBV29-1; D gene: TRBD1; clone size: -; J gene: TRBJ1-2; CDR3 DNA: TGCAGCGCCCCGATGACAGGGGGGTGGAATGGCTACACCTTC; CDR3 protein: CSAPMTGGWNGYTF
V gene: TRBV7-6; D gene: TRBD1; clone size: -; J gene: TRBJ1-2; CDR3 DNA: TGTGCCAGCAGCCCGGGACAGGGGGCCTACGGCTACACCTTC; CDR3 protein: CASSPGQGAYGYTF
V gene: TRBV20-1; D gene: TRBD2; clone size: few; J gene: TRBJ2-7; CDR3 DNA: TGCAGTGCTCCTGATGATAGCGGGAGACCCTACGAGCAGTACTTC; CDR3 protein: CSAPDDSGRPYEQYF
V gene: TRBV7-9; D gene: -; clone size: -; J gene: TRBJ2-7; CDR3 DNA: TGTGCCAGCAGCAATTCCGGCGACGCTCCGGTCGAGCAGTACTTC; CDR3 protein: CASSNSGDAPVEQYF
V gene: TRBV20-1; D gene: TRBD2; clone size: -; J gene: TRBJ2-5; CDR3 DNA: TGCAGTTCCTGGACTAGCGGTGGGTTAGAGACCCAGTACTTC; CDR3 protein: CSSWTSGGLETQYF
V gene: TRBV2; D gene: -; clone size: -; J gene: TRBJ2-5; CDR3 DNA: TGTGCCAGCATCGAATGGGGCCAAGAGACCCAGTACTTC; CDR3 protein: CASIEWGQETQYF
V gene: TRBV7-8; D gene: -; clone size: -; J gene: TRBJ1-1; CDR3 DNA: TGTGCCAGCAGCCACTACGGACAGAACACTGAAGCTTTCTTT; CDR3 protein: CASSHYGQNTEAFF
V gene: TRBV12-3/TRBV12-4; D gene: TRBD1; clone size: -; J gene: TRBJ1-2; CDR3 DNA: TGTGCCAGCAGTTGGACAGGGGATGGTGGCTACACCTTC; CDR3 protein: CASSWTGDGGYTF
V gene: TRBV29-1; D gene: TRBD1; clone size: -; J gene: TRBJ2-7; CDR3 DNA: TGCAGCGTGGGTGGGACAGGGGGCTACGAGCAGTACTTC; CDR3 protein: CSVGGTGGYEQYF
V gene: TRBV30; D gene: TRBD2; clone size: -; J gene: TRBJ2-4; CDR3 DNA: TGTGCCTGGAGTGGGACTAGCGGGAGGGCCCGAGCCAAAAACATTCAGTACTTC; CDR3 protein: CAWSGTSGRARAKNIQYF
V gene: TRBV29-1; D gene: TRBD1; clone size: -; J gene: TRBJ2-1; CDR3 DNA: TGCAGTCTAGTCCCGGGACAGGGGGCGGGCTCCTACAATGAGCAGTTCTTC; CDR3 protein: CSLVPGQGAGSYNEQFF
V gene: TRBV24-1; D gene: TRBD2; clone size: -; J gene: TRBJ2-3; CDR3 DNA: TGTGCCACCAGTGACGCGGGAGGGGATACGCAGTATTTT; CDR3 protein: CATSDAGGDTQYF
V gene: TRBV9; D gene: -; clone size: -; J gene: TRBJ1-5; CDR3 DNA: TGTGCCAGCAGCGTAGAGGGGGGCGTCAATCAGCCCCAGCATTTT; CDR3 protein: CASSVEGGVNQPQHF
V gene: TRBV6-2/TRBV6-3; D gene: TRBD1; clone size: -; J gene: TRBJ2-5; CDR3 DNA: TGTGCCAGCAGTTACTCGACAGGGAGAGAGACCCAGTACTTC; CDR3 protein: CASSYSTGRETQYF
V gene: TRBV20-1; D gene: TRBD2; clone size: -; J gene: TRBJ2-5; CDR3 DNA: TGCAGTGCTGAGGGGCGGGAGCGAGAGACCCAGTACTTC; CDR3 protein: CSAEGRERETQYF
V gene: TRBV6-5; D gene: -; clone size: -; J gene: TRBJ2-5; CDR3 DNA: TGTGCCAGCAGTTACCGAGCCCCAGTTAGGGAGACCCAGTACTTC; CDR3 protein: CASSYRAPVRETQYF
V gene: TRBV5-4; D gene: TRBD2; clone size: -; J gene: TRBJ2-3; CDR3 DNA: TGTGCCAGCAGCATTACTAGCGGGAGCACAGATACGCAGTATTTT; CDR3 protein: CASSITSGSTDTQYF
V gene: TRBV6-1; D gene: -; clone size: -; J gene: TRBJ1-2; CDR3 DNA: TGTGCCAGCAGTCCAACTGCCGGGACATGGATTTATGGCTACACCTTC; CDR3 protein: CASSPTAGTWIYGYTF
V gene: TRBV5-1; D gene: -; clone size: once; J gene: TRBJ2-5; CDR3 DNA: TGCGCCAGCAGCCCAGACAGCATGAAGACCCAGTACTTC; CDR3 protein: CASSPDSMKTQYF
V gene: TRBV27; D gene: -; clone size: -; J gene: TRBJ2-5; CDR3 DNA: TGTGCCAGCGTCGGGTCGCCGGGGGAGACCCAGTACTTC; CDR3 protein: CASVGSPGETQYF
V gene: TRBV7-9; D gene: -; clone size: -; J gene: TRBJ2-5; CDR3 DNA: TGTGCCAGCAGCTTACCCCTAAGACTAGTGGGGACGGAGACCCAGTACTTC; CDR3 protein: CASSLPLRLVGTETQYF
V gene: TRBV12-3/TRBV12-4; D gene: -; clone size: -; J gene: TRBJ2-6; CDR3 DNA: TGTGCCAGCATTGCGGCCAACGTCCTGACTTTC; CDR3 protein: CASIAANVLTF
V gene: TRBV7-9; D gene: -; clone size: -; J gene: TRBJ2-4; CDR3 DNA: TGTGCCAGCAGCTCTCCCGACGGGGAGGGGGGAGCCAAAAACATTCAGTACTTC; CDR3 protein: CASSSPDGEGGAKNIQYF
V gene: TRBV11-2; D gene: -; clone size: -; J gene: TRBJ1-1; CDR3 DNA: TGTGCCAGCAGCTTAGGAACAGGGAAGAGGAACACTGAAGCTTTCTTT; CDR3 protein: CASSLGTGKRNTEAFF
V gene: TRBV20-1; D gene: -; clone size: -; J gene: TRBJ2-1; CDR3 DNA: TGCAGTGCTAGAGATTGGTCCAAAGAGCAGTTCTTC; CDR3 protein: CSARDWSKEQFF
V gene: TRBV19; D gene: -; clone size: -; J gene: TRBJ1-1; CDR3 DNA: TGTGCCAGTAGTATTTCATTTCCGCAGAACACTGAAGCTTTCTTT; CDR3 protein: CASSISFPQNTEAFF
V gene: TRBV12-3/TRBV12-4; D gene: -; clone size: -; J gene: TRBJ2-2; CDR3 DNA: TGTGCCAGCAGTCCTCGGGGGGCGGGAGACACCGGGGAGCTGTTTTTT; CDR3 protein: CASSPRGAGDTGELFF
V gene: TRBV18; D gene: -; clone size: -; J gene: TRBJ2-3; CDR3 DNA: TGTGCCAGCTCAGAAGCGGGACAGCGGTTCGCGGATACGCAGTATTTT; CDR3 protein: CASSEAGQRFADTQYF
V gene: TRBV7-9; D gene: -; clone size: -; J gene: TRBJ2-7; CDR3 DNA: TGTGCCAGCAGCTTAGCCAGCCCGGGATTCTACGAGCAGTACTTC; CDR3 protein: CASSLASPGFYEQYF
V gene: TRBV29-1; D gene: -; clone size: -; J gene: TRBJ2-1; CDR3 DNA: TGCAGCGCGATCGGGGTGGGGGACATTAGTTACAATGAGCAGTTCTTC; CDR3 protein: CSAIGVGDISYNEQFF
V gene: TRBV14; D gene: -; clone size: -; J gene: TRBJ2-1; CDR3 DNA: TGTGCCAGCAGCCAAGATCTTCCGGGGGAGCAGTTCTTC; CDR3 protein: CASSQDLPGEQFF
V gene: TRBV28; D gene: TRBD1; clone size: once; J gene: TRBJ1-2; CDR3 DNA: TGTGCCAGCAGTTTAATCTTGACAGGGGATTTAAACTATGGCTACACCTTC; CDR3 protein: CASSLILTGDLNYGYTF
V gene: TRBV5-1; D gene: TRBD2; clone size: -; J gene: TRBJ2-2; CDR3 DNA: TGCGCCAGCAGCTTCGGACTAGCGGGAGAGGGGGAGCTGTTTTTT; CDR3 protein: CASSFGLAGEGELFF